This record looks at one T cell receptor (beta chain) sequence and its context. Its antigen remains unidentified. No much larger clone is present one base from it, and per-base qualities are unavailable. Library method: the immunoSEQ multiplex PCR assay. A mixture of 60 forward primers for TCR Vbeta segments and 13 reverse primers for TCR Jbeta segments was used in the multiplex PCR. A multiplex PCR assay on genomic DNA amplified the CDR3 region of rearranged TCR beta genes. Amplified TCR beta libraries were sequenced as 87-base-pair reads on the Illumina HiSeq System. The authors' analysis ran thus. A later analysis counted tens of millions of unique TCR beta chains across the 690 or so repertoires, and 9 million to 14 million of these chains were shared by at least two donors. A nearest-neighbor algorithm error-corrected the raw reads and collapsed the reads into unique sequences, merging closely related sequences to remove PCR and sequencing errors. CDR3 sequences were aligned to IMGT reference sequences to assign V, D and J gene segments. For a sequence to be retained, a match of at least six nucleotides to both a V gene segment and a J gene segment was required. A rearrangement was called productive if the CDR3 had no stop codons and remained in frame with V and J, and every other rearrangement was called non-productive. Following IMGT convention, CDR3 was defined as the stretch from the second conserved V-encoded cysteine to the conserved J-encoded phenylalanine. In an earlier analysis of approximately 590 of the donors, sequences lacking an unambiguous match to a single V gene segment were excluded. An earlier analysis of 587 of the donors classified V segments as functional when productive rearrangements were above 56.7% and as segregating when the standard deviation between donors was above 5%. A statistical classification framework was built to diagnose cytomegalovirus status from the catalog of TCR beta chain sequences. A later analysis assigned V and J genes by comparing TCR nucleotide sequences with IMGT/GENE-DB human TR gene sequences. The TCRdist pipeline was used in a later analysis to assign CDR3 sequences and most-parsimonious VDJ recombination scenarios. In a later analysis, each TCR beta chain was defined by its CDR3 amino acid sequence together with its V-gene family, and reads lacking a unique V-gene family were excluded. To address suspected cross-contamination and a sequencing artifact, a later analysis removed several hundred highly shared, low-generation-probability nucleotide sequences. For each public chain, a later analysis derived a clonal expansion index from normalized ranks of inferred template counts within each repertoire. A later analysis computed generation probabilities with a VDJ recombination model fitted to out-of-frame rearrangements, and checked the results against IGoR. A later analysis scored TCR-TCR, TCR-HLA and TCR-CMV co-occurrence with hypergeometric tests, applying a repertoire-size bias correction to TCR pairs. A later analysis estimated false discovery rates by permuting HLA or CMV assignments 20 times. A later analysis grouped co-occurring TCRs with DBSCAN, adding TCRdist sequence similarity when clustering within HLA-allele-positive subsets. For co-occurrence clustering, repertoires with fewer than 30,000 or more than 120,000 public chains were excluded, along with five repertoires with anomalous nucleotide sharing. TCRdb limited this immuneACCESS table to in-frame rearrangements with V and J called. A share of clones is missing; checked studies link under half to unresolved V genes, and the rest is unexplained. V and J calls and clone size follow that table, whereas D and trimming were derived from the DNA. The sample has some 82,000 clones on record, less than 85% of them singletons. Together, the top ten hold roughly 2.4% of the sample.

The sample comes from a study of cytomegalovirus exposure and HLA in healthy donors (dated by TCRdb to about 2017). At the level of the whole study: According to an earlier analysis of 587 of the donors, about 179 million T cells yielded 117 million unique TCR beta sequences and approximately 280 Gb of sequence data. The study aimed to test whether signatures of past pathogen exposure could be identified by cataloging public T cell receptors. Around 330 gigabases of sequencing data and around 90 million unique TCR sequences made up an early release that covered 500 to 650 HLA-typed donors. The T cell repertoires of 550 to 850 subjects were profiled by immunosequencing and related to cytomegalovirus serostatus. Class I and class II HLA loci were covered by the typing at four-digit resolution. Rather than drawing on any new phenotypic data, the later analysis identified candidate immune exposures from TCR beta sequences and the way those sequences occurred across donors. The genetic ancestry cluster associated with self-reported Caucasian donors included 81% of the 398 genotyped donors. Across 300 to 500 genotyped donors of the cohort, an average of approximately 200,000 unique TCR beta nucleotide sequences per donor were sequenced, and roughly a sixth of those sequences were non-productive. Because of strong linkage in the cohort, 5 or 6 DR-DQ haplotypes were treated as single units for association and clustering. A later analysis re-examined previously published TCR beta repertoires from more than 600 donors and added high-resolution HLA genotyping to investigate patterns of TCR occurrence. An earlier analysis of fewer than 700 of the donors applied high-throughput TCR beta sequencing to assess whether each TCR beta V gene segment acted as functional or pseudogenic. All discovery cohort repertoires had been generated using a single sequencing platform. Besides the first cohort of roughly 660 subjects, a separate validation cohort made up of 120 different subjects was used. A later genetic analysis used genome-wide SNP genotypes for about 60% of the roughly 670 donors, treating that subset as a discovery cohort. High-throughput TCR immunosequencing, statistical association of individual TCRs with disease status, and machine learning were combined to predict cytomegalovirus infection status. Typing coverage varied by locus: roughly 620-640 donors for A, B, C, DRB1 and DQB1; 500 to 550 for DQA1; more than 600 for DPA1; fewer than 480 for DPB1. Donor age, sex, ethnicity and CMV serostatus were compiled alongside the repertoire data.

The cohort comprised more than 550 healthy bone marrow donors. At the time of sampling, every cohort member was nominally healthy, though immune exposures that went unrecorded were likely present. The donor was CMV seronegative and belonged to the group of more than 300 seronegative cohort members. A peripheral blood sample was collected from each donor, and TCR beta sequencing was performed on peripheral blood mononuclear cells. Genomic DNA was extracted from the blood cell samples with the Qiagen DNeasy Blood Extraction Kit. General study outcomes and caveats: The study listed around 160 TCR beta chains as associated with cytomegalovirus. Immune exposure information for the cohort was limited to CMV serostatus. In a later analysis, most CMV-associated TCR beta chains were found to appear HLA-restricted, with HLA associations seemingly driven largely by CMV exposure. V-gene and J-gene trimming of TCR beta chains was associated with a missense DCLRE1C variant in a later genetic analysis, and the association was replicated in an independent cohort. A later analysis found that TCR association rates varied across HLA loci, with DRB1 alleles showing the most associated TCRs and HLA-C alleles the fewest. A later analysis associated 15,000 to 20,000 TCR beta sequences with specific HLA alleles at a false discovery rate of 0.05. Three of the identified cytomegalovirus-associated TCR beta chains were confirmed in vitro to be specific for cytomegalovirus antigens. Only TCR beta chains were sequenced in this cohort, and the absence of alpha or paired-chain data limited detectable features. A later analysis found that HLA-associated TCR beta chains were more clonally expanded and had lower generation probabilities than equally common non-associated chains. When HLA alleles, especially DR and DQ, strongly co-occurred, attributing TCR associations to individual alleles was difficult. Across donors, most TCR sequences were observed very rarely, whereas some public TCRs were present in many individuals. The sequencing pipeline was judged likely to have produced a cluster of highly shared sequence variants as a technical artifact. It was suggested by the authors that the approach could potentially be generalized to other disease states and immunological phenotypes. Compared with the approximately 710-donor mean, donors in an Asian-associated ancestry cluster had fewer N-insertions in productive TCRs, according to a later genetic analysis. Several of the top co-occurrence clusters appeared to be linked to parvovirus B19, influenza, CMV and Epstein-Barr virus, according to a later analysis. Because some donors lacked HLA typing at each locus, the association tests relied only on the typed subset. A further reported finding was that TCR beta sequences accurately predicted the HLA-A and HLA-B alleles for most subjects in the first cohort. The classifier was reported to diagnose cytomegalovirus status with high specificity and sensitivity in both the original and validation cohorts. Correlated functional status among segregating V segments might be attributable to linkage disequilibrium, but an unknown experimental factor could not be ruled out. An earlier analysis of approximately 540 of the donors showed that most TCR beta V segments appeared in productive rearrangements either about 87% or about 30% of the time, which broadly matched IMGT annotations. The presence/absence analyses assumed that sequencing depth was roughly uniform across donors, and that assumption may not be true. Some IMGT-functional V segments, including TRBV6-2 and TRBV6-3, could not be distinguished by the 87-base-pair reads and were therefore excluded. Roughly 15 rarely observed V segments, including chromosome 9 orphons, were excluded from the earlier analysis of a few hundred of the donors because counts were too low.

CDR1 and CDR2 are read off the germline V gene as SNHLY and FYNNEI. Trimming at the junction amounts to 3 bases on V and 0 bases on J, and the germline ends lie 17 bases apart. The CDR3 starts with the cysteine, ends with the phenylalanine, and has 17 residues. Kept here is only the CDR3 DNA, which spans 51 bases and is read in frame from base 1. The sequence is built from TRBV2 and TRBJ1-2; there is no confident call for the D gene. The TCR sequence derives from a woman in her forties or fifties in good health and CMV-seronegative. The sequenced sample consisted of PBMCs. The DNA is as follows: TGTGCCAGCAGTGAGTTCTTAGCGGGCAGTCCTAACTATGGCTACACCTTC. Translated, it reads CASSEFLAGSPNYGYTF.